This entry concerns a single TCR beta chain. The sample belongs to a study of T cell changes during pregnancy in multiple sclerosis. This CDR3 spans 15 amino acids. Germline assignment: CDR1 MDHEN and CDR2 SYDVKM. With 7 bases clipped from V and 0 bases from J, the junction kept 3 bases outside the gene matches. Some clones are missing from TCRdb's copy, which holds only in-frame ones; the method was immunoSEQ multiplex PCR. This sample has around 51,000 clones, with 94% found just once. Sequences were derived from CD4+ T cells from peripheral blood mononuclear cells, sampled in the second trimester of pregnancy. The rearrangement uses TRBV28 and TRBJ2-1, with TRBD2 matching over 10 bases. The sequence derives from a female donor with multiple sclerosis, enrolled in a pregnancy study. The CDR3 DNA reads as TGTGCCAGCACCTCTAGCGGGGGCTCCTACAATGAGCAGTTCTTC. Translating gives CASTSSGGSYNEQFF.